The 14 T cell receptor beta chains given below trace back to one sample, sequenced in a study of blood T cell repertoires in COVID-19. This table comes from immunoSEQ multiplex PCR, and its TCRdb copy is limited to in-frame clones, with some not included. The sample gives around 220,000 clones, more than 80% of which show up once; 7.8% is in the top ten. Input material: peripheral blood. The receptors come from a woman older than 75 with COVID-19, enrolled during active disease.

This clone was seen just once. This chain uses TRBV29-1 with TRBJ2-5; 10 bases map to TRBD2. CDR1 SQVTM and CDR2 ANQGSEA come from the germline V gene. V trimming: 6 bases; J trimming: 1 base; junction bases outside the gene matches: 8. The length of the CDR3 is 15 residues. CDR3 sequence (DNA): TGCAGCGTCGCCATTGGACTAGCGGCCCAAGAGACCCAGTACTTC. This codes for CSVAIGLAAQETQYF.

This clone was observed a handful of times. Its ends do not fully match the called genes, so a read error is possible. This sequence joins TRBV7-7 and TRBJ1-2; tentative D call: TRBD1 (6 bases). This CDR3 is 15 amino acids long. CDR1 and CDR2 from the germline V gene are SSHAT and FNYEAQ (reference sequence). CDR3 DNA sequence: TGTGCTAGCAGCTTCAGGGACAAACCTAACTATGGCTACACCTTC. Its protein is CASSFRDKPNYGYTF.

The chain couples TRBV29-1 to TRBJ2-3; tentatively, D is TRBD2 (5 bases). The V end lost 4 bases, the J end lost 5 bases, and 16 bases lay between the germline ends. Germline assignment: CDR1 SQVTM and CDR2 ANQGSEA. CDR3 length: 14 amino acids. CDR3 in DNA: TGCAGCGTTGTAGTTCCTAATGCGGGAGATACGCAGTATTTT. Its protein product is CSVVVPNAGDTQYF.

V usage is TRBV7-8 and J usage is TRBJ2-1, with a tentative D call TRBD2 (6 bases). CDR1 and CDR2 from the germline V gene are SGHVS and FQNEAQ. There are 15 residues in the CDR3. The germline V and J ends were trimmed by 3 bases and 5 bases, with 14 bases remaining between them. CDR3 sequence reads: CASSLRASVHNEQFF. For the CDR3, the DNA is TGTGCCAGCAGCTTGAGGGCTAGCGTCCACAATGAGCAGTTCTTC.

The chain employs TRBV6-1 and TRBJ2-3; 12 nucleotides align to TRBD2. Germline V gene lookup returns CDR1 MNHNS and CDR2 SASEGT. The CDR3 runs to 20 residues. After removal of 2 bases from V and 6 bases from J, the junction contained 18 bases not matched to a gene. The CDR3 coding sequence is TGTGCCAGCAGTGAACCTTGGCTAGCGGGGGGGATGACGTATCGGGATACGCAGTATTTT. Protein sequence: CASSEPWLAGGMTYRDTQYF.

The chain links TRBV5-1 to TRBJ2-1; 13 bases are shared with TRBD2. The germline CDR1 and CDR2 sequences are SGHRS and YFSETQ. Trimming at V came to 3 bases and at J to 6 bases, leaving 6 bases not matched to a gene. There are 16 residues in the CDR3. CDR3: CASSSVGLAGANEQFF. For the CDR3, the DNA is TGCGCCAGCAGCTCCGTCGGACTAGCGGGAGCCAATGAGCAGTTCTTC.

DNA for the CDR3: TGTGCCAGCAGCCCTGCAGGGGGCGGCAATCAGCCCCAGCATTTT. This translates into CASSPAGGGNQPQHF. This sequence joins TRBV6-6 and TRBJ1-5, with 8 positions matching TRBD1. V shed 6 bases and J 2 bases; nucleotides not matched to a gene: 6. CDR1 MNHNY and CDR2 SVGAGI come from the germline V gene (reference sequence). The CDR3 consists of 15 residues.

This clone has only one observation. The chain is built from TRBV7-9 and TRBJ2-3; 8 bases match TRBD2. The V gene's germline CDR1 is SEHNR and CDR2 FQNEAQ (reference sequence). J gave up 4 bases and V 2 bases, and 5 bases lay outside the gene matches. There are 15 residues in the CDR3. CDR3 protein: CASSLSSGGADTQYF. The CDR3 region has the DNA TGTGCCAGCAGCTTATCCAGCGGGGGAGCAGATACGCAGTATTTT.

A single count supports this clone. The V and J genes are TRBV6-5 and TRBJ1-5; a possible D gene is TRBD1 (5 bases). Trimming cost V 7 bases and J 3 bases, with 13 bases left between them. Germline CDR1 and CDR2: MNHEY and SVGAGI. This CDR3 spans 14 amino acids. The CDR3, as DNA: TGTGCCAGCACCATAGGGGTGTTCAATCAGCCCCAGCATTTT. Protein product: CASTIGVFNQPQHF.

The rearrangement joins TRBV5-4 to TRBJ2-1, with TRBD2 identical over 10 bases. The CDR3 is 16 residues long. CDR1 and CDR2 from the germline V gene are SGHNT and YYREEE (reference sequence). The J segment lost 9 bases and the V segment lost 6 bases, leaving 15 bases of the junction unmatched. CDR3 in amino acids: CASIPGGLAGATEQFF. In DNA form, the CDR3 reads TGTGCCAGCATCCCTGGGGGGCTAGCGGGAGCGACTGAGCAGTTCTTC.

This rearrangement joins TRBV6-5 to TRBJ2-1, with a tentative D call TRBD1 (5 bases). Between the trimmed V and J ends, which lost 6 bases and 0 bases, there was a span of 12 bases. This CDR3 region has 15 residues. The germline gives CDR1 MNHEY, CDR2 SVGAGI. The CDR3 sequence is CASSKKGISYNEQFF. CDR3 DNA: TGTGCCAGCAGCAAGAAGGGGATCTCCTACAATGAGCAGTTCTTC.

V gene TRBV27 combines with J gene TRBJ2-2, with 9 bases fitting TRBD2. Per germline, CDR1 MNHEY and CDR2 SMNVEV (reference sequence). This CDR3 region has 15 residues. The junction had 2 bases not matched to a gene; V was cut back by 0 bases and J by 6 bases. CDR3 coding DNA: TGTGCCAGCAGTTTATCGGGACTAGCCGCCGGGGAGCTGTTTTTT. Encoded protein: CASSLSGLAAGELFF.

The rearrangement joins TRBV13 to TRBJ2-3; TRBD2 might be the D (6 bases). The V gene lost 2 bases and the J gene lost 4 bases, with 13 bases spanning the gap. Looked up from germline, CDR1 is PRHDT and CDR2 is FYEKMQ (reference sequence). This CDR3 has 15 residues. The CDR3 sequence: CASSLTGGGADTQYF. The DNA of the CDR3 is TGTGCCAGCAGCTTAACCGGGGGAGGTGCAGATACGCAGTATTTT.

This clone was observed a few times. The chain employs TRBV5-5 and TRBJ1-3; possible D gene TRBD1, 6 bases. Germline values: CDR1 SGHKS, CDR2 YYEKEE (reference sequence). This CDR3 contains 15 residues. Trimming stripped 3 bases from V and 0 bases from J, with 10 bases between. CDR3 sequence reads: CASSSLTGSGNTIYF. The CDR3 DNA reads TGTGCCAGCAGCTCCCTGACAGGCTCTGGAAACACCATATATTTT.